This T cell receptor (beta chain) emerged from a study of a mutant IDH1 vaccine in newly diagnosed glioma (dated by TCRdb to the early 2020s). Regarding the complete study: Across visits V03 through V10, patients got a total of eight vaccinations, given in weeks 1, 3, 5, 7, 11, 15, 19 and 23. In the chemotherapy-containing groups, vaccination started alongside temozolomide cycles, whereas in patients who had radiotherapy alone it started 4-6 weeks after radiotherapy. The roughly 35 treated patients were approximately 62% male and 37.5% female, with a mean age of roughly 42 years. Prior to enrollment, standard therapy consisting of radiotherapy alone, temozolomide alone, or radiochemotherapy with temozolomide had been administered to patients, with the combination being received by most patients. Peripheral blood samples were drawn at six visits, namely V03 (baseline), V05, V07, V10, V12 and V13. For exploratory analyses, fewer than 30 treated patients had longitudinal TCRB deep sequencing done wherever samples were available.

The library was obtained by the immunoSEQ multiplex PCR assay. The hsTCRB Kit was used according to the manufacturer's protocol to amplify rearranged TCR beta chain sequences. Sequencing of TCRB libraries was carried out on an Illumina MiSeq. In the paper's pipeline: The kit vendor's proprietary platform handled demultiplexing, trimming and gene mapping. The table was pulled from immuneACCESS by TCRdb, which kept in-frame rearrangements only. Such tables lose some clones; where checked, under half of the loss comes from unresolved V genes, and the rest has no known cause. The DNA gave D and trimming, while V, J and clone size come from that table. A total of some 29,000 clones appear in this sample, approximately 90% of them only once. The ten largest clonotypes hold about 3.1% of the sample. Overall results and qualifications from the work: Pseudoprogression appeared unrelated to alterations in the top peripheral T cell clonotypes detected by TCRB sequencing. Vaccine-induced immune responses across multiple MHC alleles were detected in about 93% of patients. Availability determined which PBMC samples were chosen for TCRB deep sequencing. The authors stated that sample limitations prevented analyses of patient blood samples from being reproduced.

With regard to this clone: The antigen this receptor binds is unknown. Qualities for individual bases were not recorded, and no much larger clone is one base off.

The intended sense of this specimen's time point label: week 5, during vaccination. Each vaccine dose was 300 ug of a 20-mer mutant IDH1 peptide in Montanide, given subcutaneously with topical imiquimod. The donors had newly diagnosed IDH1-mutant astrocytomas of WHO grade 3 or 4 that showed loss of nuclear ATRX. The samples were drawn from NOA16, a multicentre, single-arm, open-label phase I trial in Germany that tested a mutant IDH1 peptide vaccine in humans for the first time. Genomic DNA for TCRB sequencing was extracted from EDTA blood using the DNeasy Blood and Tissue Kit. Sample: peripheral blood mononuclear cells (PBMCs), taken from a glioma patient whose treatment included an IDH1 peptide vaccine. This sequence originates from a woman aged 35 to 49 with glioma. Some clones in this sample may be carry-over from other donors' samples.

The CDR3 loop reads CASSLAVGPGEQYF. The DNA sequence reads TGTGCCAGCAGCTTAGCGGTGGGCCCGGGGGAGCAGTACTTC. This receptor chain uses TRBV7-2 and TRBJ2-5; the D segment could be TRBD2, given 6 matching bases. The CDR3 covers 14 residues, taking in both the cysteine and the phenylalanine. Only the CDR3 part of the read is kept: 42 bases, read in frame from the first base. Reading the germline V gene gives CDR1 SGHTA and CDR2 FQGNSA. Trimming costs V 0 bases and J 11 bases, and their ends lie 16 bases apart.